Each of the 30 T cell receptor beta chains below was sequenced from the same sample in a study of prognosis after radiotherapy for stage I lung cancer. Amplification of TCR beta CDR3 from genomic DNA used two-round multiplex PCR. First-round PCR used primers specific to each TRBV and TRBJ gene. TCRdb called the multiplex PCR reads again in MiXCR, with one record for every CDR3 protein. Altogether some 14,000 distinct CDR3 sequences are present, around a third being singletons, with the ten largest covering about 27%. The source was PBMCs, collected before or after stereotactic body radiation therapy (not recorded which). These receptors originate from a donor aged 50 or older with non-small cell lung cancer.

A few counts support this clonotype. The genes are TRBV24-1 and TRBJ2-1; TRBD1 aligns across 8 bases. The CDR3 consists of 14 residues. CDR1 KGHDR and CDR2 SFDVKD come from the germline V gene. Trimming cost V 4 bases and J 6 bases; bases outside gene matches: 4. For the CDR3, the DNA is TGTGCCACCAGTGACTCGGACAGGGTCAATGAGCAGTTCTTC. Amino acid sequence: CATSDSDRVNEQFF.

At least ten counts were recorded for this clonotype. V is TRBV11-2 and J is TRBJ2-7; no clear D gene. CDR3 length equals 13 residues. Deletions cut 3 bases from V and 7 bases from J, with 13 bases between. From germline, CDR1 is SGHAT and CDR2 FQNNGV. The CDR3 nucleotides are TGTGCCAGCAGCTTGGCGGCACAAAGGGAGCAGTACTTC. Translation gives CASSLAAQREQYF.

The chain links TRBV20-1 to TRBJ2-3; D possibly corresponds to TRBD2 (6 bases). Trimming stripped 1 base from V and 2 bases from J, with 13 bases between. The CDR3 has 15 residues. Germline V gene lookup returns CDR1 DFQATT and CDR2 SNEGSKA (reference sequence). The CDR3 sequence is CSARGSGRNTDTQYF. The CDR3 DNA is TGCAGTGCTAGAGGCAGTGGGAGGAACACAGATACGCAGTATTTT.

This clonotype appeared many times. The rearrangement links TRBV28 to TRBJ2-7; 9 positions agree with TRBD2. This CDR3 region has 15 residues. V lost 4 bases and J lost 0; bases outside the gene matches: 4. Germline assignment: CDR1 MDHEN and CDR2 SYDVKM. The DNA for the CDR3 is TGTGCCAGCAGTTCCCCGGGACTAGCCTCCTACGAGCAGTACTTC. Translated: CASSSPGLASYEQYF.

The CDR3 loop reads CASLGLAETQYF. The CDR3 nucleotides read TGTGCCAGCCTCGGACTAGCAGAGACCCAGTACTTC. The J gene is TRBJ2-5, the V gene TRBV11-1, with 8 bases aligning to TRBD2. The length of the CDR3 is 12 residues. Germline CDR1 reads SGHAT; CDR2 reads FQDESV (reference sequence). Germline trimming cut 8 bases from V and 4 bases from J; bases unmatched to any gene: 3.

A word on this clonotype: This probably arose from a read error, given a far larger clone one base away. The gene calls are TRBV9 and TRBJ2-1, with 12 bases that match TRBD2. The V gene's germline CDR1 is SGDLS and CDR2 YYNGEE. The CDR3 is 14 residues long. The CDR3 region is CVSSSLAGGDEQFF. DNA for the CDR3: TGTGTCAGCAGCAGCCTAGCGGGAGGGGATGAGCAGTTCTTC.

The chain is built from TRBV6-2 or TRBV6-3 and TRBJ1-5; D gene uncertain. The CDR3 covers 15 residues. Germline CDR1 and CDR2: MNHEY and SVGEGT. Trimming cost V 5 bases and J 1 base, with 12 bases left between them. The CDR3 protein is CASSVDRTSNQPQHF. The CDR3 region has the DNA TGTGCCAGCAGTGTGGATAGGACGAGCAATCAGCCCCAGCATTTT.

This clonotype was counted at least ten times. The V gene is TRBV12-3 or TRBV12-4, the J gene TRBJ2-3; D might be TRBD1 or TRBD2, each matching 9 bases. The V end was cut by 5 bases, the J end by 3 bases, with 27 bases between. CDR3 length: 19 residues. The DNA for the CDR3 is TGTGCCAGCAGTCGGGACAGGGTTAGGGCGGGAGGGGAAACAGATACGCAGTATTTT. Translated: CASSRDRVRAGGETDTQYF.

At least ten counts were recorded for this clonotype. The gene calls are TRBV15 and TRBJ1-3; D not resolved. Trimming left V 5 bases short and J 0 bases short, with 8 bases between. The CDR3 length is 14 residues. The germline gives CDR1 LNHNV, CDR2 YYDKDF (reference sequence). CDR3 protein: CATSAVDSGNTIYF. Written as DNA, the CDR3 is TGTGCCACCAGCGCGGTGGACTCTGGAAACACCATATATTTT.

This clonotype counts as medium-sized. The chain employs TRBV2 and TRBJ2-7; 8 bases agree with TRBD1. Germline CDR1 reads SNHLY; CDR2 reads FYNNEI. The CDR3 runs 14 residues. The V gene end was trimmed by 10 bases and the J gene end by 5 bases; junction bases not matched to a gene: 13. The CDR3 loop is CATRRRTGFHEQYF. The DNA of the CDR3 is TGTGCCACCCGACGCCGGACAGGGTTCCACGAGCAGTACTTC.

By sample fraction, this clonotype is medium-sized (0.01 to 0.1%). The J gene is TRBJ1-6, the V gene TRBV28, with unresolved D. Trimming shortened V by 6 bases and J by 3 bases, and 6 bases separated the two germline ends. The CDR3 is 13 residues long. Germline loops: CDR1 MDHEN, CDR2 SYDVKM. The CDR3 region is CASSPLYNSPLHF. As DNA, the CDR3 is TGTGCCAGCAGCCCTCTCTATAATTCACCCCTCCACTTT.

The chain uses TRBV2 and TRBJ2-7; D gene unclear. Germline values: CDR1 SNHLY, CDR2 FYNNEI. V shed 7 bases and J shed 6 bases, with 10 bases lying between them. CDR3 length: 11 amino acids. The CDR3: CASTEEIEQYF. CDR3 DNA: TGTGCCAGCACAGAAGAAATCGAGCAGTACTTC.

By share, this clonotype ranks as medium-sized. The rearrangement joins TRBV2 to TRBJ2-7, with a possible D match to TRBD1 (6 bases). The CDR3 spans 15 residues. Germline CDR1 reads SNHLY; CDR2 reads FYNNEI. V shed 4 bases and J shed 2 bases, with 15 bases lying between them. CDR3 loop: CASSVQGQVTYEQYF. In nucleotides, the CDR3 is TGTGCCAGCAGTGTGCAGGGGCAGGTAACCTACGAGCAGTACTTC.

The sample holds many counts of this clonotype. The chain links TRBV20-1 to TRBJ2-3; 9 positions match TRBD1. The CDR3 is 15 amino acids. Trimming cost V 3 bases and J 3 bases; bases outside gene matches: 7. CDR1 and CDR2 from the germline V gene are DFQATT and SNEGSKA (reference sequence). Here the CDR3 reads CSASTGTGSTDTQYF. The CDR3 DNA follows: TGCAGTGCTAGCACCGGGACAGGGAGTACAGATACGCAGTATTTT.

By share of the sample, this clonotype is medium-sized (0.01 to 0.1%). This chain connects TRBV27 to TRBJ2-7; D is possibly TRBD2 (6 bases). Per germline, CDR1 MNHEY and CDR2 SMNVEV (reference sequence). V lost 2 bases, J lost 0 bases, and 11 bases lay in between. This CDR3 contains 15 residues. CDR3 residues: CASSLVGGSSYEQYF. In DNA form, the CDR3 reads TGTGCCAGCAGTTTAGTGGGAGGAAGCTCCTACGAGCAGTACTTC.

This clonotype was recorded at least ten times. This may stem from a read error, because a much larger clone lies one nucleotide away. The CDR3 reads CASRSWGSLLYEQYF. In nucleotides, the CDR3 is TGTGCCAGCAGATCATGGGGCAGCCTCCTTTACGAGCAGTACTTC. This chain links TRBV13 with TRBJ2-7; the D gene is possibly TRBD1 (5 bases). CDR3 size: 15 residues. Germline loops: CDR1 PRHDT, CDR2 FYEKMQ (reference sequence). V lost 6 bases, J lost 4 bases, and 19 bases lay in between.

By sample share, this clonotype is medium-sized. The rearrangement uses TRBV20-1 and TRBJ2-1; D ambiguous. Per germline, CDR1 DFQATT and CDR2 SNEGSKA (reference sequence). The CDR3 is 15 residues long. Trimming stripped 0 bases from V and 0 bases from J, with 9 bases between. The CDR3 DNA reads TGCAGTGCTAGAGAGGCGGAGCGCTCCTACAATGAGCAGTTCTTC. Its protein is CSAREAERSYNEQFF.

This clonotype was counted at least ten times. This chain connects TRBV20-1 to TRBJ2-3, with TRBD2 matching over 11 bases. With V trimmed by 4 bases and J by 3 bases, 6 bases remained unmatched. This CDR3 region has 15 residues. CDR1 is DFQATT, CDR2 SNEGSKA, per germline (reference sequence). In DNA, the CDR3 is TGCAGTGCTACTCTAGCGGGAGGCGGGACAGATACGCAGTATTTT. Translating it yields CSATLAGGGTDTQYF.

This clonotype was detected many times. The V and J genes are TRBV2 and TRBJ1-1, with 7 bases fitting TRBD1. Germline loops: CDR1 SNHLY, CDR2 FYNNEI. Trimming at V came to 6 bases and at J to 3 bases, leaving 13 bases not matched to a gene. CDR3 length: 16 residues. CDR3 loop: CASREPKDRADTEAFF. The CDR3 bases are TGTGCCAGCAGGGAACCCAAAGACAGGGCAGACACTGAAGCTTTCTTT.

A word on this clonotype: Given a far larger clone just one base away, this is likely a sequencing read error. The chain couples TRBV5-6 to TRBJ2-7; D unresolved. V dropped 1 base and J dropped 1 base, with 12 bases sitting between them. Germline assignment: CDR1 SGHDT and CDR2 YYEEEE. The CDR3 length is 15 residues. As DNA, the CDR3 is TGTGCCAGCAGCTTGCGGGCATGGCCGTCCTACGAGCAGTACTTC. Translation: CASSLRAWPSYEQYF.

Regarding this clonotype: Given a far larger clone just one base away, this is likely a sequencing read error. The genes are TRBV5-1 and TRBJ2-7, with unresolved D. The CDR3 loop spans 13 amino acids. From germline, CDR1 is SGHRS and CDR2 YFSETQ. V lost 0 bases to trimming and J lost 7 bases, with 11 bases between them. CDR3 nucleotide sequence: TGCGCCAGCAGCTTGGGTCAGTTAAATGAGCAGTACTTC. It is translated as CASSLGQLNEQYF.

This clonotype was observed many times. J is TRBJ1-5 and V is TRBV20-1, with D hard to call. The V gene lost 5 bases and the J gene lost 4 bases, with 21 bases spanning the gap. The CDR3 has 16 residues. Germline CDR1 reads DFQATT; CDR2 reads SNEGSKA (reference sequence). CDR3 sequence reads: CSARGGRISLNQPQHF. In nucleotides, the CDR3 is TGCAGTGCTCGAGGCGGACGCATCTCTTTGAATCAGCCCCAGCATTTT.

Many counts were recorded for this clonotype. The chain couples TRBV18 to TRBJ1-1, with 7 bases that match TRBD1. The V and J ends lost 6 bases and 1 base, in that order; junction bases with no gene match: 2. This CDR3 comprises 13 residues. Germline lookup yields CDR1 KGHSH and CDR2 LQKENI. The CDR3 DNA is TGTGCCAGCTCCAGGGGGGGGAACACTGAAGCTTTCTTT. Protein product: CASSRGGNTEAFF.

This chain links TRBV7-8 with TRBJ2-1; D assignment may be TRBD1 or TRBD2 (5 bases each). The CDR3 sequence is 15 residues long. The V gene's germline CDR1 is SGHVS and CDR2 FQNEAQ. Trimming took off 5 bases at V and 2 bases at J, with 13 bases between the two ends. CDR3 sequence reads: CASSLGPRTYNEQFF. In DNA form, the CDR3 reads TGTGCCAGCAGCCTGGGACCCCGTACCTACAATGAGCAGTTCTTC.

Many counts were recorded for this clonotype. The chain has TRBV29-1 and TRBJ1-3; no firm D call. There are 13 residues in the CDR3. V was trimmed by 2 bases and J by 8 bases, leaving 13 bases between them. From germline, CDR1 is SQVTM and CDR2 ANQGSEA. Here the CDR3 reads CSVEPTAGDTIYF. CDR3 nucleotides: TGCAGCGTTGAACCCACAGCCGGGGACACCATATATTTT.

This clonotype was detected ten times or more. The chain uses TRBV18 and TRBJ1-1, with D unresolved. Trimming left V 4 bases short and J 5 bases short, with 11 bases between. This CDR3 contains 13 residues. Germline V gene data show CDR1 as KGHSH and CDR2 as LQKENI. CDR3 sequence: CASSQRGGTEAFF. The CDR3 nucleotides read TGTGCCAGCTCACAACGGGGAGGGACTGAAGCTTTCTTT.

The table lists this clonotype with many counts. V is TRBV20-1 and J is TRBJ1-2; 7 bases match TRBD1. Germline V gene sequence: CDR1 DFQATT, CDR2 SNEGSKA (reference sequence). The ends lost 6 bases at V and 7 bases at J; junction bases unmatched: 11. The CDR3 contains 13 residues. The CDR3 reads CSAPNDRVGGYTF. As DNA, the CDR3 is TGCAGTGCCCCCAACGACAGGGTGGGTGGCTACACCTTC.

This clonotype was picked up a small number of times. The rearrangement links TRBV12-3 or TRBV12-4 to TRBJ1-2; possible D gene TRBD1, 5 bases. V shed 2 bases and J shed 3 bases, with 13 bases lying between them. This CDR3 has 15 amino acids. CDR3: CASSLPNGAYYGYTF. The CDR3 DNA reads TGTGCCAGCAGTTTACCTAATGGGGCCTACTATGGCTACACCTTC.

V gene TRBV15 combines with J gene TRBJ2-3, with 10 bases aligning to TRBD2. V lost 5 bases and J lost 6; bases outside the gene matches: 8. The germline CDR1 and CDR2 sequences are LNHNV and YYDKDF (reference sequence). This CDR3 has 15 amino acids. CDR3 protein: CATSRSRTSGDTQYF. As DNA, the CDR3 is TGTGCCACCAGCCGATCTCGGACTAGCGGTGATACGCAGTATTTT. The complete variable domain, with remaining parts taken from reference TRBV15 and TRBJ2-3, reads DAMVIQNPRYQVTQFGKPVTLSCSQTLNHNVMYWYQQKSSQAPKLLFHYYDKDFNNEADTPDNFQSRRPNTSFCFLDIRSPGLGDTAMYLCATSRSRTSGDTQYFGPGTRLTVL.

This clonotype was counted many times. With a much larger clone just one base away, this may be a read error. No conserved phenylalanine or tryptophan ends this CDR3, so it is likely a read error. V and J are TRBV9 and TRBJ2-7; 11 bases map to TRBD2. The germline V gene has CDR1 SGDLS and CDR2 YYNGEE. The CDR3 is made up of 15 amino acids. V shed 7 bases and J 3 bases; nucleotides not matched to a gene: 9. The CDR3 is CASSRTSGPVYEQYL. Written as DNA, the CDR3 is TGTGCCAGCTCCAGGACTAGCGGGCCTGTCTACGAGCAGTACCTC.